A selection of T cell receptor beta chains follows, all from one sample in a study of T cells and Merkel cell carcinoma outcomes. Repertoires were generated with immunoSEQ multiplex PCR, while TCRdb's copy carries only in-frame clones and drops some. The profile shows more than 12,000 clones, 80% to 95% of them singletons. Sequencing was carried out using tumor tissue from Merkel cell carcinoma. Every receptor here comes from a human donor with Merkel cell carcinoma. The CDR3 runs from the conserved cysteine through the conserved F or W. A D gene is named only where the DNA matches it firmly. A row's size may be missing; if present it is once, few, many or a size class.

>18|TRBV4-3|.|TRBJ1-4|TRBD1
TGCGCCAGCAGCCAGGGGCGGATTCGACAGGGAGATAATGAAAAACTGTTTTTT
CASSQGRIRQGDNEKLFF
>13|TRBV10-3|.|TRBJ2-7|.
TGTGCCATCAGCCTGACGAGTGACTACGAGCAGTATTTC
CAISLTSDYEQYF
>11|TRBV7-8|.|TRBJ2-5|.
TGTGCCAGCAGCTTAGCTGAGACCCAGTACTTC
CASSLAETQYF
>15|TRBV9|.|TRBJ1-6|.
TGTGCCAGCAGCGTAGAAAGTTCCTATAATTCACCCCTCCACTTT
CASSVESSYNSPLHF
>15|TRBV5-4|.|TRBJ1-2|.
TGTGCCAGCAGCTTGTCTCTCAGGTCTAACTATGGCTACACCTTC
CASSLSLRSNYGYTF
>13|TRBV6-5|.|TRBJ1-2|.
TGTGCCAGCAGAACCAGTGGTTCGGGTGGCTACACCTTC
CASRTSGSGGYTF
>15|TRBV6-5|few|TRBJ2-7|TRBD2
TGTGCCAGCAGTCAGCGTAGCGGGGGGACGTACGAGCAGTACTTC
CASSQRSGGTYEQYF
>14|TRBV15|.|TRBJ2-5|TRBD1
TGTGCCACCAGCAGATCAACAGGGGAAGAGACCCAGTACTTC
CATSRSTGEETQYF
>15|TRBV5-5|.|TRBJ1-5|.
TGTGCCAGCAGCTTGGAACTGGGGATCGGTCAGCCCCAGCATTTT
CASSLELGIGQPQHF
>14|TRBV23-1|.|TRBJ1-5|.
TGCGCCAGCAGTCAAAGGGGGGCGAATCAGCCCCAGCATTTT
CASSQRGANQPQHF
>13|TRBV28|.|TRBJ2-1|TRBD2
TGTGCCAGCAAGACTAGCGGGAGTGATGAGCAGTTCTTC
CASKTSGSDEQFF
>12|TRBV19|.|TRBJ1-6|.
TGTGCCAGTAAACAGGTTAATTCACCCCTCCACTTT
CASKQVNSPLHF
>15|TRBV6-1|.|TRBJ2-3|TRBD2
TGTGCCAGCAGTGCGTCGGGGGGATCCACAGATACGCAGTATTTT
CASSASGGSTDTQYF
>14|TRBV18|.|TRBJ1-4|.
TGTGCCAGCTCACCAGGCGACAACAATGAAAAACTGTTTTTT
CASSPGDNNEKLFF
>20|TRBV4-3|.|TRBJ2-1|TRBD2
TGCGCCAGCAGCCAAGTGAGCGGGACTAGCGGGAGGAACTCCTACAATGAGCAGTTCTTC
CASSQVSGTSGRNSYNEQFF
>15|TRBV6-5|.|TRBJ1-1|.
TGTGCCAGCAGTTACTCGGTGGGGGCAGGTACTGAAGCTTTCTTT
CASSYSVGAGTEAFF
>13|TRBV6-1|once|TRBJ2-2|.
TGTGCCAGCAGGGCTCCTAGTCCCGGGGAGCTGTTTTTT
CASRAPSPGELFF
>17|TRBV4-1|.|TRBJ2-2|TRBD2
TGCGCCAGCAGCCAAGGAACCGGGAGGGCCTACACCGGGGAGCTGTTTTTT
CASSQGTGRAYTGELFF
>14|TRBV28|few|TRBJ2-7|.
TGTGCCAGCACCCCGGTGGGGGCGCGATGGGAGCAGTACTTC
CASTPVGARWEQYF
>15|TRBV7-8|.|TRBJ2-3|TRBD2
TGTGCCAGCAGCCGCCGACTAGCGGGCACAGATACGCAGTATTTT
CASSRRLAGTDTQYF
>15|TRBV18|.|TRBJ2-7|TRBD1
TGTGCCAGCTCACTATTCCTCGGGACAGAGGACGAGCAGTACTTC
CASSLFLGTEDEQYF
>13|TRBV5-4|.|TRBJ1-2|.
TGTGCCAGCAGCCCAGGGATATCTTATGGCTACACCTTC
CASSPGISYGYTF
>14|TRBV18|.|TRBJ2-1|.
TGTGCCAGCTCACCAGACCCCTCCTACAATGAGCAGTTCTTC
CASSPDPSYNEQFF
>15|TRBV7-7|.|TRBJ2-1|.
TGTGCCAGCAGCTCTAGAAGGGGGTCGTACAATGAGCAGTTCTTC
CASSSRRGSYNEQFF
>13|TRBV6-6|.|TRBJ2-2|.
TGTGCCAGCAGCCAACAGGGTCCCGGGGAGCTGTTTTTT
CASSQQGPGELFF
>14|TRBV15|few|TRBJ2-7|TRBD1
TGTGCCACCAGCAGACCCGGGACAGGGGTTGAGCAGTACTTC
CATSRPGTGVEQYF
>11|TRBV10-3|.|TRBJ2-5|.
TGTGCCATCAGTGGCGGCCGGACCCAGTACTTC
CAISGGRTQYF
>11|TRBV6-5|.|TRBJ1-2|.
TGTGCCAGCAGTTCCCGGCGCGGCTACACCTTC
CASSSRRGYTF
>15|TRBV4-3|.|TRBJ1-1|TRBD1
TGCGCCAGCAGCCGAGGGGGCGCAAAGGACACTGAAGCTTTCTTT
CASSRGGAKDTEAFF
>12|TRBV6-6|.|TRBJ1-4|.
TGTGCCAGCAGTTACCCACCTGAAAAACTGTTTTTT
CASSYPPEKLFF
>15|TRBV5-4|once|TRBJ2-1|.
TGTGCCAGCAGGCTAAGCGGGACAGGCCCAAGGGAGCAGTTCTTC
CASRLSGTGPREQFF
>13|TRBV7-9|.|TRBJ1-2|.
TGTGCCAGCAGCCCCCGCCGTATAGGAGGCTACACCTTC
CASSPRRIGGYTF
>15|TRBV6-5|.|TRBJ1-2|.
TGTGCCAGCAGTTACGGGGGGACCTTTAACTATGGCTACACCTTC
CASSYGGTFNYGYTF
>13|TRBV4-2|once|TRBJ2-3|.
TGTGCCAGCAGCCTTTTTGGCACAGATACGCAGTATTTT
CASSLFGTDTQYF
>15|TRBV7-9|.|TRBJ1-5|.
TGTGCCAGCAGCTTAGACGGGGATATTAATCAGCCCCAGCATTTT
CASSLDGDINQPQHF
>14|TRBV30|.|TRBJ2-5|.
TGTGCCTGGACTCGGGGAGGGGGTCAAGAGACCCAGTACTTC
CAWTRGGGQETQYF
>15|TRBV7-2|.|TRBJ2-3|.
TGTGCCAGCAGCTTTGGGGGAAGGGGCACAGATACGCAGTATTTT
CASSFGGRGTDTQYF
>15|TRBV5-4|.|TRBJ1-4|.
TGTGCCAGCAGCCCTTCGCAGGGTTCTAATGAAAAACTGTTTTTT
CASSPSQGSNEKLFF
>12|TRBV28|.|TRBJ1-2|TRBD1
TGTGCCAGCCAACAGGGGAGCTATGGCTACACCTTC
CASQQGSYGYTF
>14|TRBV12-5|few|TRBJ2-2|.
TGTGCTAGTGCCACGCAGTACTATACCGGGGAGCTGTTTTTT
CASATQYYTGELFF
>16|TRBV2|.|TRBJ1-6|TRBD1
TGTGCCAGCAGTGATCGGGGACAGGTGATTAATTCACCCCTCCACTTT
CASSDRGQVINSPLHF
>15|TRBV4-1|.|TRBJ2-5|TRBD2
TGCGCCAGCAGCCAAGATTGGGGGGGTCAAGAGACCCAGTACTTC
CASSQDWGGQETQYF
>12|TRBV13|.|TRBJ2-7|.
TGTGCCAGCAGCTCCAACAGGGGAGGGCAGTACTTC
CASSSNRGGQYF
>12|TRBV15|.|TRBJ1-2|.
TGTGCCACCAGCAGGAAACAGGGAAGCTACACCTTC
CATSRKQGSYTF
>15|TRBV4-3|.|TRBJ1-6|TRBD1
TGCGCCAGCAGCCCCGGGACAGGGTATAATTCACCCCTCCACTTT
CASSPGTGYNSPLHF
>18|TRBV9|.|TRBJ2-2|.
TGTGCCAGCAGCGCTCAGGGTTCCCTAGCTGCGGACACCGGGGAGCTGTTTTTT
CASSAQGSLAADTGELFF
>17|TRBV5-6|.|TRBJ2-1|.
TGTGCCAGCAGTTGGTTGGGCGGAGGCGGCTCCTACAATGAGCAGTTCTTC
CASSWLGGGGSYNEQFF
>14|TRBV5-4|.|TRBJ2-7|TRBD2
TGTGCCAGCAGCCTGGGACTAGCGGGAGGCGAGCAGTACTTC
CASSLGLAGGEQYF
>14|TRBV5-1|.|TRBJ1-2|.
TGCGCCAGCAGCTTGGAAGCGGACAGCTATGGCTACACCTTC
CASSLEADSYGYTF
>16|TRBV7-6|.|TRBJ2-6|.
TGTGCCAGCAGCTCCGGGTCGCACTCTGGGGCCAACGTCCTGACTTTC
CASSSGSHSGANVLTF
>13|TRBV7-9|.|TRBJ1-5|.
TGTGCCAGCAGCCCCGATGGAAATCAGCCCCAGCATTTT
CASSPDGNQPQHF
>12|TRBV15|few|TRBJ1-5|.
TGTGCCACCAGCAGAGGCACCGAGTTCCAGCATTTT
CATSRGTEFQHF